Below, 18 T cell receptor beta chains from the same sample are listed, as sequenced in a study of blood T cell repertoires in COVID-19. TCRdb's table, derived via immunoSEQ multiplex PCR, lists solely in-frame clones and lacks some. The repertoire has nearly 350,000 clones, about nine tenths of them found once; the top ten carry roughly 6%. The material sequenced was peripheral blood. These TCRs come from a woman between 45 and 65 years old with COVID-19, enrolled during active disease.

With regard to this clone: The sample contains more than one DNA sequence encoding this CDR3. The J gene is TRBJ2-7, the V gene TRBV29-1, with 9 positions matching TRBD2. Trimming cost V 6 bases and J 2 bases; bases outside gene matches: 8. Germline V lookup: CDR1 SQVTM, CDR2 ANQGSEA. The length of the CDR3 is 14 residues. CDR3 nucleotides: TGCAGCGTCAGAAATAGCGGGAGTGCCTACGAGCAGTACTTC. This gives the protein CSVRNSGSAYEQYF.

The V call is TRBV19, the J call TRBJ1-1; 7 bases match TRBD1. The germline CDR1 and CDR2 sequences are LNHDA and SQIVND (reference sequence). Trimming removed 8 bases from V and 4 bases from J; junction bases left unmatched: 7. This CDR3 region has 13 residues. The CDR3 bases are TGTGCCAGTGGCGACAGGGTCACCACTGAAGCTTTCTTT. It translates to CASGDRVTTEAFF.

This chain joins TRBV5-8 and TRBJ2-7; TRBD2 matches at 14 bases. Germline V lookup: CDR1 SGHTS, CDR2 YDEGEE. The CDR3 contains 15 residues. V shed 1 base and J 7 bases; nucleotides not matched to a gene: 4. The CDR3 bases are TGTGCCAGCAGCTTGCTGGGACTAGCGGGAGCAGAGCAGTACTTC. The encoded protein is CASSLLGLAGAEQYF. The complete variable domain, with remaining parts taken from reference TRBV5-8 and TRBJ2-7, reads EAGVTQSPTHLIKTRGQQATLRCSPISGHTSVYWYQQALGLGLQFLLWYDEGEERNRGNFPPRFSGRQFPNYSSELNVNALELEDSALYLCASSLLGLAGAEQYFGPGTRLTVT.

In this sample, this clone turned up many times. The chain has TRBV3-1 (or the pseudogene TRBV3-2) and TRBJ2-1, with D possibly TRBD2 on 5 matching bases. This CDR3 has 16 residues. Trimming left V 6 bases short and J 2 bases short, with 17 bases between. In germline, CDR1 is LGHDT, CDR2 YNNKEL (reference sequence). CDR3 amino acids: CASSLTGGSAYNEQFF. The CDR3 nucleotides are TGTGCCAGCAGTCTTACCGGAGGCTCAGCCTACAATGAGCAGTTCTTC.

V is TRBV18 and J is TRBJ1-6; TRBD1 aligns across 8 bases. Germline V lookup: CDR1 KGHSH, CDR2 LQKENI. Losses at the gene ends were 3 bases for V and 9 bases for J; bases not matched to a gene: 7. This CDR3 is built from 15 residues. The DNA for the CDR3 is TGTGCCAGCTCACCTCCGACAGGGGATGGTTCACCCCTCCACTTT. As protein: CASSPPTGDGSPLHF.

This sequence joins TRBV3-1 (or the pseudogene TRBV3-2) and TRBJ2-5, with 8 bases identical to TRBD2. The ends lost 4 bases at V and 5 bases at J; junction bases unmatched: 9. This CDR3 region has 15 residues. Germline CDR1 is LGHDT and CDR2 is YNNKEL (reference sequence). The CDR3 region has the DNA TGTGCCAGCAGCCGCGCCGGGGGGGTCTCGGAGACCCAGTACTTC. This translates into CASSRAGGVSETQYF.

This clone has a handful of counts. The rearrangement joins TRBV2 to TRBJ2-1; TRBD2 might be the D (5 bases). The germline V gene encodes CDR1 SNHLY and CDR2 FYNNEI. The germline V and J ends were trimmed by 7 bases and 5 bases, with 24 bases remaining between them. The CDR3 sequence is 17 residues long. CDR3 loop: CASTQLGFVGKNNEQFF. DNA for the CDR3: TGTGCCAGCACTCAACTAGGATTCGTGGGAAAAAACAATGAGCAGTTCTTC. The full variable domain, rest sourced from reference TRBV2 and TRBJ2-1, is EPEVTQTPSHQVTQMGQEVILRCVPISNHLYFYWYRQILGQKVEFLVSFYNNEISEKSEIFDDQFSVERPDGSNFTLKIRSTKLEDSAMYFCASTQLGFVGKNNEQFFGPGTRLTVL.

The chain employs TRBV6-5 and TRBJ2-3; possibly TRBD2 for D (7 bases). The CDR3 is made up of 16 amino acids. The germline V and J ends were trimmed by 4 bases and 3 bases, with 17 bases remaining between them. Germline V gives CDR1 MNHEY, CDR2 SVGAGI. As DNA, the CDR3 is TGTGCCAGCAGTTCGCCGGGTCGGGGGGCAACAGATACGCAGTATTTT. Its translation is CASSSPGRGATDTQYF.

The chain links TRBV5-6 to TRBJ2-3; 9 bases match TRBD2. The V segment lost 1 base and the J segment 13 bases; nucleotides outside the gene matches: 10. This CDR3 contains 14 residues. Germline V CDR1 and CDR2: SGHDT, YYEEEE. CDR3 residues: CASSLSLAGLKKYF. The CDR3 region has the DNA TGTGCCAGCAGCTTGTCCCTAGCGGGACTCAAGAAGTATTTT. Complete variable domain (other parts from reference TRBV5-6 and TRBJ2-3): DAGVTQSPTHLIKTRGQQVTLRCSPKSGHDTVSWYQQALGQGPQFIFQYYEEEERQRGNFPDRFSGHQFPNYSSELNVNALLLGDSALYLCASSLSLAGLKKYFGPGTRLTVL.

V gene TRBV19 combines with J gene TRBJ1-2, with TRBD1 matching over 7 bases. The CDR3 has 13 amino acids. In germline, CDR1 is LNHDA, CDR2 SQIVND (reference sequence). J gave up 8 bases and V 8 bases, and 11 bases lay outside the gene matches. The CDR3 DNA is TGTGCCAGTGCCCGGGACAGCGAACTGGGCTACACCTTC. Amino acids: CASARDSELGYTF.

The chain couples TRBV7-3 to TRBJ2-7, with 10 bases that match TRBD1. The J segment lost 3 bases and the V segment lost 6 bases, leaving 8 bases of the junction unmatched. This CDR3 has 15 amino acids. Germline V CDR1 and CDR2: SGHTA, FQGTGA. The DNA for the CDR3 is TGTGCCAGCAGTAAGGGACAGGGGTCAGTCTACGAGCAGTACTTC. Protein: CASSKGQGSVYEQYF.

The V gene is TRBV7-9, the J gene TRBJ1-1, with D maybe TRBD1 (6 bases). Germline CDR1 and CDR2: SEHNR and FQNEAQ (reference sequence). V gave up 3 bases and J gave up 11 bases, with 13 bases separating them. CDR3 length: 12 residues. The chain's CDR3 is CASSFSPGDAFF. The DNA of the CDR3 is TGTGCCAGCAGCTTTTCCCCAGGGGACGCTTTCTTT.

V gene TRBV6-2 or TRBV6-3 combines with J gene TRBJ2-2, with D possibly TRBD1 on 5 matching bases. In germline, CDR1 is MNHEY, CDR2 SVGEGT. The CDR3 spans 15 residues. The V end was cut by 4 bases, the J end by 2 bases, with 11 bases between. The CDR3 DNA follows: TGTGCCAGCAGTTCAGCCGACAGAAACACCGGGGAGCTGTTTTTT. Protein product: CASSSADRNTGELFF.

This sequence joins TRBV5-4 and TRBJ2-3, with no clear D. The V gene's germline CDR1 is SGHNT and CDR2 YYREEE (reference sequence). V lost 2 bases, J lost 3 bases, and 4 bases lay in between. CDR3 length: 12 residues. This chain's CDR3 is CASSLTTDTQYF. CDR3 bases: TGTGCCAGCAGCTTAACAACAGATACGCAGTATTTT.

The CDR3 nucleotides read TGTGCCAGCAGAGATACAGGGGGCAGCGAGCCCTACTACGAGCAGTACTTC. Its protein is CASRDTGGSEPYYEQYF. The chain has TRBV5-4 and TRBJ2-7; 9 nucleotides line up with TRBD1. CDR1 and CDR2 from the germline V gene are SGHNT and YYREEE (reference sequence). The V and J ends lost 5 bases and 3 bases, in that order; junction bases with no gene match: 15. The CDR3 is made up of 17 amino acids.

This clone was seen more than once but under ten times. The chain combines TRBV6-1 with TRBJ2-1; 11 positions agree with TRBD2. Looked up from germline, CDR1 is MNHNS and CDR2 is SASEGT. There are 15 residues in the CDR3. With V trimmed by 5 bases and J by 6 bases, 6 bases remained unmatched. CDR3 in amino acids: CASSPLAGGLNEQFF. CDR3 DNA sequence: TGTGCCAGCAGTCCCTTAGCGGGAGGGCTCAATGAGCAGTTCTTC.

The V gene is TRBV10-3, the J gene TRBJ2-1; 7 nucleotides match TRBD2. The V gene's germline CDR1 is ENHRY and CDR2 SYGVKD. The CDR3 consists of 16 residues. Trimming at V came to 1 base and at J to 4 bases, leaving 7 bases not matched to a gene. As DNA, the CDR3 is TGTGCCATCAGTGAGTGGGCTAGCGGACCATACAATGAGCAGTTCTTC. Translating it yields CAISEWASGPYNEQFF.

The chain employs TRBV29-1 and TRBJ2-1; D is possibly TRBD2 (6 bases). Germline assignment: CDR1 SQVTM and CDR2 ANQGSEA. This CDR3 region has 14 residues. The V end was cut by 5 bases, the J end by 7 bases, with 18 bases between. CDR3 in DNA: TGCAGCGTTCTAGCGCGCGGGGCTGTAAATGAGCAGTTCTTC. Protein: CSVLARGAVNEQFF.